This passage covers 21 T cell receptor beta chains from one sample sequenced in a study of blood T cell repertoires in COVID-19. Repertoires were generated with immunoSEQ multiplex PCR, while TCRdb's copy carries only in-frame clones and drops some. The data contain roughly 250,000 clones, 87% of them singletons. Sequenced: peripheral blood. The receptor set was obtained from a man aged 60 to 75 who had recovered from COVID-19.

CDR3 sequence: CASSIGLNEKLFF. DNA of the CDR3: TGTGCCAGTAGTATTGGCCTTAATGAAAAACTGTTTTTT. The gene calls are TRBV19 and TRBJ1-4; D unresolved. Between the trimmed V and J ends, which lost 3 bases and 4 bases, there was a span of 6 bases. Germline V gene sequence: CDR1 LNHDA, CDR2 SQIVND (reference sequence). This CDR3 is built from 13 residues.

The chain is built from TRBV24-1 and TRBJ2-5; 7 bases are shared with TRBD2. Trimming cost V 2 bases and J 2 bases; bases outside gene matches: 4. Germline V gene lookup returns CDR1 KGHDR and CDR2 SFDVKD. The CDR3 runs to 15 residues. CDR3 nucleotides: TGTGCCACCAGTGATTCGGGGGGTCCACAAGAGACCCAGTACTTC. This codes for CATSDSGGPQETQYF.

The chain links TRBV6-5 to TRBJ1-1; D is unresolved. This CDR3 comprises 14 residues. Germline V gene lookup returns CDR1 MNHEY and CDR2 SVGAGI. V was clipped by 0 bases and J by 1 base, with 6 bases between them. The CDR3 region is CASSYSPSNTEAFF. The DNA for the CDR3 is TGTGCCAGCAGTTACTCCCCTTCGAACACTGAAGCTTTCTTT.

V is TRBV11-2 and J is TRBJ1-3; 7 bases align to TRBD1. Germline-derived CDR1 and CDR2 are SGHAT and FQNNGV. The CDR3 runs 17 residues. Trimming took 3 bases from V and 0 from J; bases not matched to a gene: 8. The CDR3 reads CASSFRTGPDSGNTIYF. The CDR3 nucleotides are TGTGCCAGCAGCTTCCGGACAGGACCTGACTCTGGAAACACCATATATTTT.

This clone showed up just once. The chain joins TRBV23-1 to TRBJ2-7; a weak D match, TRBD1 (5 bases). TRBV23-1 is known as an ORF, though its function is uncertain. This CDR3 region has 10 residues. Trimming cost V 7 bases and J 12 bases, with 13 bases left between them. The CDR3 here is CASMPGWAYF. The CDR3 DNA reads as TGCGCCAGCATGCCAGGGTGGGCGTACTTC.

V is TRBV6-5 and J is TRBJ2-1; no clear D gene. The germline gives CDR1 MNHEY, CDR2 SVGAGI. The germline V and J ends were trimmed by 5 bases and 3 bases, with 8 bases remaining between them. This CDR3 has 13 residues. The CDR3 here is CASSPTDYNEQFF. CDR3 in DNA: TGTGCCAGCAGTCCCACTGACTACAATGAGCAGTTCTTC.

The chain combines TRBV5-1 with TRBJ2-4; D possibly corresponds to TRBD2 (6 bases). The CDR3 totals 13 residues. The germline CDR1 and CDR2 sequences are SGHRS and YFSETQ. V shed 0 bases and J shed 6 bases, with 7 bases lying between them. As DNA, the CDR3 is TGCGCCAGCAGCTTGGCCGGGGGAAACATTCAGTACTTC. Translating gives CASSLAGGNIQYF. Combining the CDR3 with reference TRBV5-1 and TRBJ2-4 gives the whole variable domain KAGVTQTPRYLIKTRGQQVTLSCSPISGHRSVSWYQQTPGQGLQFLFEYFSETQRNKGNFPGRFSGRQFSNSRSEMNVSTLELGDSALYLCASSLAGGNIQYFGAGTRLSVL.

The chain recombines TRBV5-5 with TRBJ2-7, with 8 bases aligning to TRBD1. Per the germline V gene, CDR1 is SGHKS and CDR2 is YYEKEE (reference sequence). This CDR3 spans 14 amino acids. J was trimmed by 2 bases and V by 7 bases; bases with no gene match: 8. In nucleotides, the CDR3 is TGTGCCAGCGAAACCGGGACAGGTCCCTACGAGCAGTACTTC. It yields the protein CASETGTGPYEQYF. Drawing the rest from reference TRBV5-5 and TRBJ2-7, the complete variable domain is DAGVTQSPTHLIKTRGQQVTLRCSPISGHKSVSWYQQVLGQGPQFIFQYYEKEERGRGNFPDRFSARQFPNYSSELNVNALLLGDSALYLCASETGTGPYEQYFGPGTRLTVT.

The genes are TRBV6-4 and TRBJ2-7, with D possibly TRBD2 on 5 matching bases. The V gene's germline CDR1 is MRHNA and CDR2 SNTAGT. V was shortened by 7 bases and J by 0 bases, with 13 bases between the two germline ends. This CDR3 is 14 amino acids long. CDR3 in amino acids: CASIRTGSSYEQYV. In DNA, the CDR3 is TGTGCCAGCATTCGGACGGGAAGCTCCTACGAGCAGTACGTC.

This chain connects TRBV7-8 to TRBJ1-1; D not resolved. Trimming left V 2 bases short and J 2 bases short, with 9 bases between. In germline, CDR1 is SGHVS, CDR2 FQNEAQ. This CDR3 has 14 residues. The CDR3 reads CASSLNAGNTEAFF. DNA of the CDR3: TGTGCCAGCAGCTTAAACGCCGGTAACACTGAAGCTTTCTTT.

The J gene is TRBJ2-3, the V gene TRBV10-3; D may be TRBD1 (5 bases). The CDR3 is 14 residues long. The V and J ends lost 6 bases and 2 bases respectively, with 12 bases between them. Germline CDR1 and CDR2: ENHRY and SYGVKD. CDR3 coding DNA: TGTGCCATCAGCGTGAGTGGGGCCACAGATACGCAGTATTTT. Its translation is CAISVSGATDTQYF.

The chain employs TRBV5-1 and TRBJ1-5; 10 nucleotides line up with TRBD1. The CDR3 runs 15 residues. Trimming took 4 bases from V and 3 from J; bases not matched to a gene: 4. CDR1 and CDR2 from the germline V gene are SGHRS and YFSETQ. DNA for the CDR3: TGCGCCAGCAGCATAGGACAGGGGGACAATCAGCCCCAGCATTTT. Residues: CASSIGQGDNQPQHF.

This sequence joins TRBV27 and TRBJ1-2, with D tentatively TRBD1 (5 bases). This CDR3 contains 15 residues. Looked up from germline, CDR1 is MNHEY and CDR2 is SMNVEV (reference sequence). Trimming shortened V by 6 bases and J by 4 bases, and 18 bases separated the two germline ends. The CDR3 reads CASSPYQGPIYGYTF. CDR3 sequence (DNA): TGTGCCAGCAGCCCATACCAGGGTCCCATCTATGGCTACACCTTC.

CDR3 amino acids: CASSALTGGAQETQYF. For the CDR3, the DNA is TGTGCCAGCAGCGCCTTGACCGGCGGGGCGCAAGAGACCCAGTACTTC. The chain recombines TRBV9 with TRBJ2-5; tentative D call: TRBD2 (6 bases). CDR3 size: 16 residues. The V gene's germline CDR1 is SGDLS and CDR2 YYNGEE. Between the trimmed V and J ends, which lost 3 bases and 2 bases, there was a span of 17 bases.

The gene calls are TRBV6-1 and TRBJ1-4; possible D gene TRBD1, 5 bases. Germline V gene sequence: CDR1 MNHNS, CDR2 SASEGT. The CDR3 extends over 17 amino acids. V dropped 3 bases and J dropped 3 bases, with 17 bases sitting between them. In DNA, the CDR3 is TGTGCCAGCAGTGAGGGGCATCGGTGGGGATCTAATGAAAAACTGTTTTTT. It specifies CASSEGHRWGSNEKLFF.

V gene TRBV28 combines with J gene TRBJ2-4; 11 positions agree with TRBD1. This CDR3 spans 18 amino acids. With 8 bases clipped from V and 1 base from J, the junction kept 13 bases outside the gene matches. Germline V gene data show CDR1 as MDHEN and CDR2 as SYDVKM. CDR3 DNA sequence: TGTGCCAGCCGATTCCGGGACAGGGGGAGGATGGCCAAAAACATTCAGTACTTC. Amino acids: CASRFRDRGRMAKNIQYF.

The gene calls are TRBV5-1 and TRBJ2-3; D perhaps matches TRBD1 (6 bases). This CDR3 region has 15 residues. The germline gives CDR1 SGHRS, CDR2 YFSETQ. V was trimmed by 9 bases and J by 0 bases, leaving 17 bases between them. CDR3 DNA: TGCGCCAACTCAATGACAGGAGCTAGCACAGATACGCAGTATTTT. It codes for CANSMTGASTDTQYF.

The V call is TRBV2, the J call TRBJ2-1, with 9 bases matching TRBD2. This CDR3 spans 16 amino acids. After removal of 6 bases from V and 15 bases from J, the junction contained 21 bases not matched to a gene. Per the germline V gene, CDR1 is SNHLY and CDR2 is FYNNEI. The CDR3 protein is CASSPLGGGAFLAAFF. The CDR3 nucleotides read TGTGCCAGCAGCCCCCTGGGCGGGGGGGCCTTTTTGGCCGCGTTCTTC.

This chain links TRBV15 with TRBJ2-1; perhaps TRBD1 as D (5 bases). This CDR3 contains 17 residues. Trimming removed 4 bases from V and 4 bases from J, with 20 bases in between. CDR1 LNHNV and CDR2 YYDKDF come from the germline V gene (reference sequence). The CDR3 region is CATSTTQQGRVYNEQFF. CDR3 nucleotide sequence: TGTGCCACCAGCACCACACAGCAGGGTAGAGTGTACAATGAGCAGTTCTTC.

The rearrangement joins TRBV12-5 to TRBJ2-7, with a weak D call TRBD1 (6 bases). Germline-derived CDR1 and CDR2 are LGHNT and FRNRAP. The CDR3 is 18 residues long. Trimming pared 0 bases from V and 4 bases from J, leaving 22 bases between. The CDR3 is CASGLVRSYMDSNYEQYF. For the CDR3, the DNA is TGTGCTAGTGGTTTGGTACGATCTTATATGGACAGCAATTACGAGCAGTACTTC.

The chain joins TRBV27 to TRBJ1-1, with D unresolved. Germline lookup yields CDR1 MNHEY and CDR2 SMNVEV (reference sequence). The V gene lost 7 bases and the J gene lost 10 bases, with 13 bases spanning the gap. The CDR3 consists of 11 residues. The chain's CDR3 is CASTQTEGAFF. As DNA, the CDR3 is TGTGCCAGCACCCAAACGGAGGGAGCTTTCTTT.